This T cell receptor beta chain was sequenced for a study of regulatory T cells in long-lasting Graves disease. Combining iRepertoire HTBI primers with Arm-PCR of CDR3 regions, the authors built TCR beta libraries. TCRdb re-derived calls from the multiplex PCR reads in MiXCR, one entry per CDR3 protein. The table records about 350,000 distinct CDR3 sequences, about 17% of them present only once. Specified time point: newly diagnosed GD, antithyroid drugs for less than 3 months. Construction of the TCR library relied on RNA isolated from PBMCs. This clonotype was seen many times. With 1 base removed from V and 4 bases from J, the gap between germline ends came to 16 bases. The CDR3 runs 17 residues. Germline CDR1 reads SGHTA; CDR2 reads FQGNSA. The sample also formed part of further work on T cells in Graves' hyperthyroidism and ophthalmopathy. That source adds: TCR CDR3 regions were first amplified by RT-PCR with HTBI primers.

The specimen comprised peripheral blood mononuclear cells (PBMCs), sampled at new diagnosis, from a patient treated with antithyroid drugs. The chain combines TRBV7-2 with TRBJ1-4; D unresolved. This sequence originates from a woman between 18 and 29 years old with Graves disease. The CDR3 nucleotides are TGTGCCAGCAGCTTAGGCTTGCGGAGGGCTATTAATGAAAAACTGTTTTTT. This sequence encodes CASSLGLRRAINEKLFF.